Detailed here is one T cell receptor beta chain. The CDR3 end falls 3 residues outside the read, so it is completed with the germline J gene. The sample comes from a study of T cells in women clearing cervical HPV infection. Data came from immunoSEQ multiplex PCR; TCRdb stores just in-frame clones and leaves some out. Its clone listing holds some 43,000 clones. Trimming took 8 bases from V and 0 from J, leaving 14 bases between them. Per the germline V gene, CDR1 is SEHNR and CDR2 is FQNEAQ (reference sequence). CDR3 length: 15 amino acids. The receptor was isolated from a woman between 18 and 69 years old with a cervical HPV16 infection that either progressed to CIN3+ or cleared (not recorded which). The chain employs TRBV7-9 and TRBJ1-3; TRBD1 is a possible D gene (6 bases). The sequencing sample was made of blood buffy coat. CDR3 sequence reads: CASSQGGYSGNTIYF. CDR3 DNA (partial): TGTGCCAGCTCTCAAGGGGGTTACTCTGGAAACACC.